This TCR beta chain was retrieved from a study of blood T cell repertoires in COVID-19. In germline, CDR1 is SGHDN, CDR2 FVKESK. The junction had 4 bases not matched to a gene; V was cut back by 2 bases and J by 4 bases. The CDR3 length is 15 residues. The table lists this clone with a few counts. Produced via immunoSEQ multiplex PCR; TCRdb's table is partial and in-frame only. This table holds 390,000 or so clones, approximately 87% found once. This TCR came from a woman in her 50s who had recovered from COVID-19. The rearrangement joins TRBV14 to TRBJ2-2; 7 positions agree with TRBD1. The sample taken for sequencing was PBMCs or T cells enriched from blood (not recorded which). CDR3 coding DNA: TGTGCCAGCAGCCAAAACACAGGGGTCACCGGGGAGCTGTTTTTT. It translates to CASSQNTGVTGELFF.